The source of this TCR beta chain is a study of brain T cells in children with intractable seizures. The sequenced cases were selected for having the highest brain T cell transcript signatures. Patients received at least one anti-epileptic drug before surgery. The CDR3 runs to 14 residues. Trimming removed 2 bases at V and 7 bases at J, with 11 bases between. Germline loops: CDR1 SEHNR, CDR2 FQNEAQ (reference sequence). TCRdb keeps only in-frame clones here, not all; method: immunoSEQ multiplex PCR. The data contain approximately 77,000 clones, about 92% of them singletons. Specimen: peripheral blood, collected at surgery. The receptor comes from a boy younger than two with tuberous sclerosis and intractable seizures. The chain couples TRBV7-9 to TRBJ2-2; tentatively, D is TRBD1 (6 bases). The CDR3 DNA reads as TGTGCCAGCAGCTTATTGGGGGCAAGCGGGGAGCTGTTTTTT. It yields the protein CASSLLGASGELFF.